This T cell receptor (beta chain) was found in a study of blood T cell repertoires in COVID-19. Study at large: From T cells, B-cell-depleted T cells, or PBMCs came the material, which was cDNA or gDNA.

Authors' data handling: Reference gene primer amplification in the assay estimated nucleated cell counts. TCRdb's table, derived via immunoSEQ multiplex PCR, lists solely in-frame clones and lacks some. Clone size and the V and J calls come from that table; the DNA yielded D and trimming. This table holds 200,000 to 300,000 clones, around 89% found once. Germline V lookup: CDR1 MNHEY, CDR2 SVGEGT. The CDR3 length is 15 residues. Trimming left V 2 bases short and J 4 bases short, with 9 bases between. All enrollees were roughly 18 to 89 years old and from roughly 22 US areas. This clonotype originated in a woman in her thirties or forties with acute COVID-19. Sequenced input: PBMCs or T cells enriched from blood (not recorded which). This chain uses TRBV6-2 or TRBV6-3 with TRBJ2-6; possible D gene TRBD1, 5 bases. The CDR3 DNA is TGTGCCAGCAGTTACGCAGGGCCCGGGGCCAACGTCCTGACTTTC. It codes for CASSYAGPGANVLTF.